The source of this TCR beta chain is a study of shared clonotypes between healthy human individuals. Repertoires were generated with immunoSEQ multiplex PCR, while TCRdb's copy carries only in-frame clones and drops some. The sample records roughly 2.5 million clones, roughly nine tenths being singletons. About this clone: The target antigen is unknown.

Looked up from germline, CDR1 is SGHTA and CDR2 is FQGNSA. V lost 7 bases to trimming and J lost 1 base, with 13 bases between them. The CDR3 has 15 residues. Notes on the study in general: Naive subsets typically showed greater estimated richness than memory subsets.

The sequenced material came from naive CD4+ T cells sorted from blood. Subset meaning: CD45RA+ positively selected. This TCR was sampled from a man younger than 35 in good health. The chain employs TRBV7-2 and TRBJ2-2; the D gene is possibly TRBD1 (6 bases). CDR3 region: CASKKGGVNTGELFF. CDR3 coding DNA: TGTGCCAGCAAGAAAGGGGGAGTGAACACCGGGGAGCTGTTTTTT.